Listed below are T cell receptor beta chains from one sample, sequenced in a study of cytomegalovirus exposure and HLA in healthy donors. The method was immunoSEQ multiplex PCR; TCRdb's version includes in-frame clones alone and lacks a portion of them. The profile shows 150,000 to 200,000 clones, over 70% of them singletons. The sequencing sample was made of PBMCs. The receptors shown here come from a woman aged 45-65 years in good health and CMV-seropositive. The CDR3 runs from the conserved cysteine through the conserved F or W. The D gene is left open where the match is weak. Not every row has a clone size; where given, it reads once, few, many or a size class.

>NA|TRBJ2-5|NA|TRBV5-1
TGCGCCAGCAGCCTACCCGGAGGGGGGGAAGAGACCCAGTACTTC
CASSLPGGGEETQYF
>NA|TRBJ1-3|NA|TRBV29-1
TGCAGCGCCAGGACAGCTGGAAACACCATATATTTT
CSARTAGNTIYF
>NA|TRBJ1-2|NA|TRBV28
TGTGCCAGCAGTTTGGGGGGGGCGGGTGACTATGGCTACACCTTC
CASSLGGAGDYGYTF
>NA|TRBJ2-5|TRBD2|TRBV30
TGTGCCTGGAGTTTATCTAGCGGGGGGGCGGAGACCCAGTACTTC
CAWSLSSGGAETQYF
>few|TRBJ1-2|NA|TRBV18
TGTGCCAGCTCGGCTCAGGGGAGTCACGGCTACACCTTC
CASSAQGSHGYTF
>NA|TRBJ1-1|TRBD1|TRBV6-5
TGTGCCAGCAGTTACCAGGGGGCTAACACTGAAGCTTTCTTT
CASSYQGANTEAFF
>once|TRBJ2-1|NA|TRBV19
TGTGCCAGTAGTAGGGACCCCTTCGGGGCGGGAAGACGCGGTGAGCAGTTCTTC
CASSRDPFGAGRRGEQFF
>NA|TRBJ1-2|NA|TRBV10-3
TGTGCCATCAGTGAGTCGACAGTACCGAACTATGGCTACACCTTC
CAISESTVPNYGYTF
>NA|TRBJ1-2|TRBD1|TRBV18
TGTGCCAGCTCACCAAGGGACAGGGGGTATGGCTACACCTTC
CASSPRDRGYGYTF
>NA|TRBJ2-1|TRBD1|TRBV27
TGTGCCAGCAGTCCAACAGGGGGAGGTCGGAGTGAGCAGTTCTTC
CASSPTGGGRSEQFF
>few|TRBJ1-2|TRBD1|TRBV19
TGTGCCAGCAAAACAGGGGGCGGCAACTATGGCTACACCTTC
CASKTGGGNYGYTF
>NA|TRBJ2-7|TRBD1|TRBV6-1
TGTGCCAGCAGCCCGACAGGGTCTACGATCACCGAGCAGTACTTC
CASSPTGSTITEQYF
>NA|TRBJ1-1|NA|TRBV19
TGTGCCAGTAGTATAAACAGCCTCCTCAACGCTGAAGCTTTCTTT
CASSINSLLNAEAFF
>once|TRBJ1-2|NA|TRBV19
TGTGCCAGTAGTATAGCCAGCTATGGCTACACCTTC
CASSIASYGYTF
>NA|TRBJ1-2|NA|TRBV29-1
TGCAGCGTTGAGATAGGGGGCTATGGCTACACCTTC
CSVEIGGYGYTF
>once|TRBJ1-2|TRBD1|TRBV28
TGTGCCACCGTAATTCCCGGGACAGGGGTAGGCTACACCTTC
CATVIPGTGVGYTF
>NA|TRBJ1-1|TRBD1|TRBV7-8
TGTGCCAGCAGCTTAGCGCCGGGACAGGGACACACTGAAGCTTTCTTT
CASSLAPGQGHTEAFF
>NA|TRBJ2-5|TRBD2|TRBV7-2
TGTGCCAGCAGCCCCCGGGGAGGGAGGGGAGAGACCCAGTACTTC
CASSPRGGRGETQYF
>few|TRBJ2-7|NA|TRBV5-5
TGTGCCAGCAGCTTGGTAGAACGCTCCTACGAGCAGTACTTC
CASSLVERSYEQYF
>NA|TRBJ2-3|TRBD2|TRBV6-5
TGTGCCAGCAGTAGTAGCGGGGGAGGCACAGATACGCAGTATTTT
CASSSSGGGTDTQYF
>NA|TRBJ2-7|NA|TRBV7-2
TGTGCCAGCAGCTTAGCCCGGGATGGCGAGCAGTACTTC
CASSLARDGEQYF
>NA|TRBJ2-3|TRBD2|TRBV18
TGTGCCAGCTCACCAACCGGTAGCGGGGGAAGGGATACGCAGTATTTT
CASSPTGSGGRDTQYF
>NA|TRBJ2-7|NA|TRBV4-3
TGCGCCAGCAGCCAAGGTGTCGGGGGCTACGAGCAGTACTTC
CASSQGVGGYEQYF
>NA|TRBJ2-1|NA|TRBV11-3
TGTGCCAGCAGCCCGGCAGGTGAGCAGTTCTTC
CASSPAGEQFF
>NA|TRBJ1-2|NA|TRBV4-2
TGTGCCAGCAGCCAAGTATTCGGGGTAGCTGGGGTGGACGGCTATGGCTACACCTTC
CASSQVFGVAGVDGYGYTF
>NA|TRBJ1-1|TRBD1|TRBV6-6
TGTGCCAGCAGTTACTCGGGACAGGGGAACACTGAAGCTTTCTTT
CASSYSGQGNTEAFF